The 9 T cell receptor beta chains reported below all come from one sample, sequenced in a study of OX40 agonist ivuxolimab in advanced cancers. Sequencing was performed with immunoSEQ multiplex PCR; in TCRdb, only in-frame clones are kept and a portion is missing. This table holds about 68,000 clones, about 85% found once. The material was CD4+ or CD8+ T cells sorted from blood, obtained in a trial of the OX40 agonist ivuxolimab. Receptors originate from an adult with an advanced solid tumor such as melanoma, head and neck, liver or kidney cancer.

The genes are TRBV6-5 and TRBJ2-5, with TRBD2 as a possible D gene (6 bases). The ends were cut back, 5 bases at V and 2 bases at J, with 15 bases in the middle. The CDR3 length is 15 residues. Germline assignment: CDR1 MNHEY and CDR2 SVGAGI. The CDR3 spells CASSRLGGLQETQYF. Written as DNA, the CDR3 is TGTGCCAGCAGTCGCCTTGGGGGACTTCAAGAGACCCAGTACTTC.

The chain carries TRBV11-2 and TRBJ1-1, with D perhaps TRBD1 (6 bases). The CDR3 extends over 16 amino acids. CDR1 SGHAT and CDR2 FQNNGV come from the germline V gene. V gave up 6 bases and J gave up 1 base, with 18 bases separating them. In nucleotides, the CDR3 is TGTGCCAGCAGGCTAAAACCGGGACACGAGAACACTGAAGCTTTCTTT. Translation: CASRLKPGHENTEAFF.

The chain has TRBV25-1 and TRBJ2-2; D call uncertain. Germline CDR1 MGHDK, CDR2 SYGVNS. V was pared by 3 bases and J by 0 bases, with 2 bases between. There are 13 residues in the CDR3. Here the CDR3 reads CASSDANTGELFF. CDR3 in DNA: TGTGCCAGCAGTGATGCGAACACCGGGGAGCTGTTTTTT.

On this clone itself: Other DNA sequences from this sample encode an identical CDR3 as well. The V and J genes are TRBV5-1 and TRBJ2-5; no clear D. Per germline, CDR1 SGHRS and CDR2 YFSETQ. Trimming removed 0 bases at V and 2 bases at J, with 5 bases between. The CDR3 has 13 amino acids. CDR3 loop: CASSLGGQETQYF. The CDR3 DNA sequence: TGCGCCAGCAGCTTGGGGGGTCAAGAGACCCAGTACTTC.

The CDR3 here is CASSQGENYEQYF. The CDR3 DNA sequence: TGCGCCAGCAGCCAGGGGGAAAACTACGAGCAGTACTTC. This chain uses TRBV4-3 with TRBJ2-7, with D perhaps given as TRBD1 or TRBD2 (5 bases each). This CDR3 is built from 13 residues. Germline V gene lookup returns CDR1 LGHNA and CDR2 YSLEER. V was shortened by 3 bases and J by 3 bases, with 9 bases between the two germline ends.

The genes are TRBV6-5 and TRBJ1-2; 7 nucleotides align to TRBD1. CDR3 length: 13 amino acids. Per germline, CDR1 MNHEY and CDR2 SVGAGI. With V trimmed by 6 bases and J by 2 bases, 3 bases remained unmatched. The DNA for the CDR3 is TGTGCCAGCAGCCAACAGGGGAACTATGGCTACACCTTC. Encoded protein: CASSQQGNYGYTF.

The chain recombines TRBV7-2 with TRBJ1-5, with TRBD1 as a possible D gene (6 bases). From germline, CDR1 is SGHTA and CDR2 FQGNSA. V lost 1 base and J 5 bases, leaving 12 bases between the germline ends. The CDR3 runs 15 residues. The CDR3 spells CASSLVGGGDQPQHF. The CDR3 DNA follows: TGTGCCAGCAGCTTAGTAGGGGGGGGAGATCAGCCCCAGCATTTT.

The V gene is TRBV6-1, the J gene TRBJ1-2; the match to TRBD1 covers 7 bases. The ends lost 4 bases at V and 3 bases at J; junction bases unmatched: 8. This CDR3 is built from 15 residues. Per germline, CDR1 MNHNS and CDR2 SASEGT. The CDR3 region is CASSARQGVDYGYTF. In DNA form, the CDR3 reads TGTGCCAGCAGTGCCAGACAGGGAGTGGACTATGGCTACACCTTC.

The chain joins TRBV5-1 to TRBJ1-3; perhaps TRBD1 as D (6 bases). CDR1 is SGHRS, CDR2 YFSETQ, per germline. The ends were cut back, 0 bases at V and 3 bases at J, with 10 bases in the middle. The CDR3 has 15 amino acids. CDR3 region: CASSLVGGLGNTIYF. CDR3 bases: TGCGCCAGCAGCTTGGTGGGGGGGCTTGGAAACACCATATATTTT.